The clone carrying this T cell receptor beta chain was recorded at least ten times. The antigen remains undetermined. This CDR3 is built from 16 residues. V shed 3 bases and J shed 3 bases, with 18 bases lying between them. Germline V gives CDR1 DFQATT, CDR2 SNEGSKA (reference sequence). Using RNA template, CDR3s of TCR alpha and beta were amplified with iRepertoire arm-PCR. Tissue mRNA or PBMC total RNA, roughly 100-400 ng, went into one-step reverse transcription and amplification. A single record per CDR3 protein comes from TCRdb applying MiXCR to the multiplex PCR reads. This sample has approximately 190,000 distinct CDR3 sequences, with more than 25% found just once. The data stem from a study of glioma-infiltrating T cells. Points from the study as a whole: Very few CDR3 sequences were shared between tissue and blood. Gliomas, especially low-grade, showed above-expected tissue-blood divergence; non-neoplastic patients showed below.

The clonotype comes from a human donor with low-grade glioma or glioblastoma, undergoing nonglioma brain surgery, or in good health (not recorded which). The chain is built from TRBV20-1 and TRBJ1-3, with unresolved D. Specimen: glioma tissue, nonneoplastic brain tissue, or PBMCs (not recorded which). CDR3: CSASRAVWSGGNTIYF. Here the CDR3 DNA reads TGCAGTGCTAGTAGGGCAGTCTGGTCGGGTGGAAACACCATATATTTT.